This record concerns one T cell receptor beta chain sequence. Its antigen is as yet unknown. The germline CDR1 and CDR2 sequences are SQVTM and ANQGSEA. The CDR3 is 16 residues long. With 5 bases removed from V and 1 base from J, the gap between germline ends came to 17 bases. These data belong to a study of T cells after yellow fever vaccination. Overall study context: The fractions with low cell numbers were processed using SMART-Seq v4 Ultra Low Input. General study points: The study re-detected most primary-vaccination clones after the booster (under 97% CD4, approximately 87% CD8).

TCRdb itself ran the 5' RACE reads through MiXCR, one entry per CDR3 protein. The sample consists of a few hundred thousand distinct CDR3 sequences, roughly 21% of them appearing once. The J gene is TRBJ2-2, the V gene TRBV29-1, with D unclear. The TCR comes from a man aged 30 to 45 who received the YFV17D yellow fever vaccine. Sequencing used PBMCs, obtained 15 days after the yellow fever booster vaccination. The CDR3 region is CSVPAVGSLNTGELFF. The CDR3 region has the DNA TGCAGCGTTCCTGCGGTCGGATCTTTGAACACCGGGGAGCTGTTTTTT.